This T cell receptor (beta chain) was sequenced during a study of T cells after yellow fever vaccination (dated by TCRdb to the late 2010s). Regarding the complete study: The SMART-Seq v4 Ultra Low Input RNA kit was used to prepare libraries from fractions with low cell numbers. To track T-cell clones before and after primary and booster YFV17D yellow fever vaccination, bulk TCR alpha and beta repertoires were sequenced longitudinally. Two healthy male donors, one aged 18 to 30 and one aged 30 to 40 years, made up the cohort. Blood was drawn at multiple timepoints before and after primary and secondary immunization, with bulk PBMC replicates and cell subsets isolated.

The treatment or condition label, as the study defines it: live attenuated yellow fever vaccine strain. At each blood-draw timepoint, two biological replicates of bulk PBMCs were collected. A standard Ficoll-Paque protocol was used to isolate PBMCs from peripheral blood. TriZol was used to extract RNA from bulk PBMCs, CD4 and CD8 fractions, and dextramer-positive and dextramer-negative fractions. Measured from the cysteine to the phenylalanine, the CDR3 is 17 residues long. Only CDR3 DNA is held: 51 bases, read in frame from base 1. From a lookup of the germline V gene (reference sequence), CDR1 and CDR2 are SGHKS and YYEKEE. Ends trimmed: V by 2 bases, J by 0 bases; bases unmatched to a gene: 8. The investigation overall reported the following: Compared with the primary T-cell response, the secondary T-cell response was faster but weaker, reaching its peak on day 5 rather than on day 15. Because only a couple of donors were included in the study, the extent to which the findings can be generalized is limited. Most clones expanded after primary vaccination (almost 98% of CD4 and over 80% of CD8) were re-detected after the booster, suggesting that broad memory maintenance occurred. A small fraction of clonotypes showed up in both the CD4 and CD8 compartments, probably as a result of convergent recombination. Because abundant contaminating clonotypes from the bulk population could be contained in FACS-sorted repertoires, computational filtering was required.

TCRdb shows the sequencer as Illumina NovaSeq 6000. TCR cDNA was made using 5'RACE template switching, a step that added a universal primer site and unique molecular identifiers. cDNA synthesis was primed from both the TCR alpha and TCR beta constant segments. Two PCR steps were used to amplify libraries, with sample barcodes and sequencing adapters being added in the second step. Libraries were sequenced on Illumina HiSeq 2500 (2x100 bp) or NovaSeq (2x150 bp). Per the source publication's procedure: MIGEC handled demultiplexing of reads and collapsing into UMI consensus sequences, while MiXCR performed V(D)J alignment. Vaccine-responding clonotypes were identified with edgeR using replicate PBMC samples, with FDR below 0.01 and a log2 fold change above 5 up to day 15 being required. Each bulk clonotype was labeled CD4 or CD8 based on which sequenced repertoire, CD4 or CD8, contained the clonotype at higher abundance. TCRdb reanalyzed the raw reads on its own, using fastp at Q25 for trimming and MiXCR for clone calling, and kept in-frame beta chains. Merged by CDR3 protein, the rows form single entries marked with the most common genes and DNA. TCRdb's processing, not the authors', yielded these V and J calls. This sample lists about 240,000 distinct CDR3 sequences; about 3.7% were detected once. The top ten hold 15% to 20% of the sample.

This clonotype was counted at least ten times. Which antigen it targets is not known. No base quality information exists; no much larger clone differs at one position. This material consisted of PBMCs, taken 15 days after the yellow fever booster vaccination. This TCR was sampled from a man aged 18 to 30 who received the YFV17D yellow fever vaccine. The chain is encoded by TRBV5-5 joined to TRBJ1-5, and 7 junctional nucleotides match TRBD1. Here the CDR3 is given as CASSLLTGTDSNQPQHF. The DNA sequence is as follows: TGTGCCAGCAGCTTACTTACCGGGACAGATAGCAATCAGCCCCAGCATTTT.